The 28 T cell receptor beta chains listed next were all sequenced from one sample in a study of shared clonotypes between healthy human individuals. This table comes from immunoSEQ multiplex PCR, and its TCRdb copy is limited to in-frame clones, with some not included. The profile shows roughly 660,000 clones, about 92% of them singletons. The material sequenced was memory CD8+ T cells from PBMCs. The subset was: CD45RO+ cells pooled with CCR7-negative TemRA cells. The receptors come from a man aged 18 to 30 in good health. Some clones in this sample may be carry-over from other donors' samples.

The chain uses TRBV5-8 and TRBJ2-2; D is unresolved. This CDR3 is 14 amino acids long. Germline lookup yields CDR1 SGHTS and CDR2 YDEGEE. V gave up 0 bases and J gave up 1 base, with 4 bases separating them. CDR3: CASSLAGNTGELFF. In DNA, the CDR3 is TGTGCCAGCAGCTTGGCGGGGAACACCGGGGAGCTGTTTTTT.

This chain uses TRBV27 with TRBJ2-3, with 10 bases identical to TRBD1. This CDR3 region has 15 residues. Unmatched junction bases numbered 2, after V lost 1 base and J lost 4 bases. The germline V gene encodes CDR1 MNHEY and CDR2 SMNVEV (reference sequence). CDR3 DNA: TGTGCCAGCAGTTTATGGACAGGGGGGCCAGATACGCAGTATTTT. It is translated as CASSLWTGGPDTQYF.

V and J are TRBV13 and TRBJ2-3; weak D call: TRBD2 (6 bases). CDR3 length: 16 residues. V was shortened by 1 base and J by 1 base, with 12 bases between the two germline ends. Germline assignment: CDR1 PRHDT and CDR2 FYEKMQ (reference sequence). CDR3: CASSLVTGAGTDTQYF. CDR3 DNA sequence: TGTGCCAGCAGCTTAGTCACGGGAGCCGGCACAGATACGCAGTATTTT.

The chain carries TRBV2 and TRBJ1-5; 9 bases agree with TRBD1. The germline gives CDR1 SNHLY, CDR2 FYNNEI. The CDR3 contains 16 residues. J was trimmed by 6 bases and V by 0 bases; bases with no gene match: 6. Here the CDR3 reads CASSEAWGTGSQPQHF. In DNA, the CDR3 is TGTGCCAGCAGTGAAGCTTGGGGGACAGGGAGTCAGCCCCAGCATTTT.

The genes are TRBV27 and TRBJ1-4; D gene unclear. Germline V lookup: CDR1 MNHEY, CDR2 SMNVEV (reference sequence). The CDR3 has 14 residues. V lost 3 bases and J lost 5, with 10 bases in between. The CDR3 region is CASSLRIPNEKLFF. In nucleotides, the CDR3 is TGTGCCAGCAGTTTGCGAATACCCAATGAAAAACTGTTTTTT.

This sequence joins TRBV4-1 and TRBJ1-2, with D unresolved. Germline loops: CDR1 MGHRA, CDR2 YSYEKL. The CDR3 is 13 residues long. V was shortened by 2 bases and J by 3 bases, with 7 bases between the two germline ends. CDR3 DNA sequence: TGCGCCAGCAGCCAAATCGGAGACTATGGCTACACCTTC. Protein product: CASSQIGDYGYTF.

The chain is built from TRBV6-5 and TRBJ1-2; D gene ambiguous. Trimming left V 2 bases short and J 2 bases short, with 6 bases between. CDR1 MNHEY and CDR2 SVGAGI come from the germline V gene. The CDR3 spans 13 residues. CDR3 coding DNA: TGTGCCAGCAGTTACCTGGAGAACTATGGCTACACCTTC. Translated: CASSYLENYGYTF.

This chain joins TRBV5-1 and TRBJ1-2; the D is unclear. Germline V gene sequence: CDR1 SGHRS, CDR2 YFSETQ. With 1 base removed from V and 5 bases from J, the gap between germline ends came to 15 bases. The CDR3 spans 15 residues. The CDR3 loop reads CASSLLPSQFYGYTF. CDR3 DNA: TGCGCCAGCAGCTTGCTGCCCAGTCAGTTTTATGGCTACACCTTC.

The V and J genes are TRBV7-9 and TRBJ2-2, with 7 nucleotides matching TRBD1. The V segment lost 5 bases and the J segment 6 bases; nucleotides outside the gene matches: 9. The CDR3 loop spans 15 amino acids. Germline CDR1 is SEHNR and CDR2 is FQNEAQ (reference sequence). DNA of the CDR3: TGTGCCAGCAGCCCATCAGGGGGTCTCCCCGGGGAGCTGTTTTTT. Translated, it gives CASSPSGGLPGELFF.

V is TRBV28 and J is TRBJ2-7, with a weak D call TRBD2 (6 bases). The CDR3 has 15 residues. Germline lookup yields CDR1 MDHEN and CDR2 SYDVKM. V lost 3 bases and J lost 5, with 17 bases in between. CDR3: CASSFLRGSRHEQYF. The CDR3 nucleotides are TGTGCCAGCAGTTTCCTTCGGGGGAGCAGGCACGAGCAGTACTTC.

The CDR3 nucleotides are TGTGCCAGCAGCCCCTCACGACAGGGCCCTGAAGCTTTCTTT. Translation: CASSPSRQGPEAFF. The V and J genes are TRBV6-5 and TRBJ1-1; 7 bases line up with TRBD1. Trimming removed 6 bases from V and 6 bases from J; junction bases left unmatched: 10. Germline-derived CDR1 and CDR2 are MNHEY and SVGAGI. CDR3 length: 14 residues.

The rearrangement links TRBV6-5 to TRBJ2-7, with 9 bases matching TRBD2. There are 16 residues in the CDR3. The V segment lost 2 bases and the J segment 4 bases; nucleotides outside the gene matches: 9. CDR1 and CDR2 (germline): MNHEY, SVGAGI. This chain's CDR3 is CASSYRSSGSPYEQYF. CDR3 nucleotides: TGTGCCAGCAGTTACAGGAGTAGCGGGAGTCCTTACGAGCAGTACTTC.

J is TRBJ2-1 and V is TRBV5-5, with TRBD2 as a possible D gene (5 bases). Trimming removed 2 bases at V and 0 bases at J, with 12 bases between. CDR3 length: 16 residues. CDR1 and CDR2 (germline): SGHKS, YYEKEE (reference sequence). The CDR3 here is CASSLGYRDSYNEQFF. CDR3 DNA sequence: TGTGCCAGCAGCTTAGGTTATCGGGACTCCTACAATGAGCAGTTCTTC.

V and J are TRBV19 and TRBJ1-3; no reliable D call. CDR3 length: 15 amino acids. In germline, CDR1 is LNHDA, CDR2 SQIVND (reference sequence). The V and J ends lost 3 bases and 0 bases respectively, with 9 bases between them. CDR3 sequence: CASSIWRDSGNTIYF. The CDR3 DNA is TGTGCCAGTAGTATTTGGCGCGACTCTGGAAACACCATATATTTT.

This clone was recorded once. The V gene is TRBV4-3, the J gene TRBJ2-1; TRBD2 aligns across 7 bases. Trimming at V came to 0 bases and at J to 4 bases, leaving 6 bases not matched to a gene. The CDR3 is 16 amino acids. Per germline, CDR1 LGHNA and CDR2 YSLEER. The CDR3 nucleotides read TGCGCCAGCAGCCAAGATCACCTAGCGGTATACAATGAGCAGTTCTTC. Residues: CASSQDHLAVYNEQFF.

This clone was detected once. J is TRBJ2-5 and V is TRBV6-1; D gene unclear. The CDR3 is 14 amino acids. V lost 2 bases to trimming and J lost 7 bases, with 14 bases between them. Germline loops: CDR1 MNHNS, CDR2 SASEGT. CDR3 in amino acids: CASSESLSERTQYF. The CDR3 nucleotides read TGTGCCAGCAGTGAATCGTTGTCGGAAAGGACCCAGTACTTC.

V and J are TRBV2 and TRBJ2-7; tentatively, D is TRBD1 (5 bases). CDR1 is SNHLY, CDR2 FYNNEI, per germline. The CDR3 totals 14 residues. Between the trimmed V and J ends, which lost 6 bases and 0 bases, there was a span of 12 bases. The CDR3 coding sequence is TGTGCCAGCAGCAACGACGGACACTCCTACGAGCAGTACTTC. Amino acids: CASSNDGHSYEQYF.

This clone was recorded only once. This rearrangement joins TRBV11-2 to TRBJ2-7; no definite D call. CDR1 and CDR2 from the germline V gene are SGHAT and FQNNGV. The CDR3 has 10 residues. Trimming removed 5 bases from V and 3 bases from J, with 2 bases in between. The CDR3 region has the DNA TGTGCCAGCAGCAACTACGAGCAGTACTTC. This codes for CASSNYEQYF.

The V and J genes are TRBV4-3 and TRBJ1-1; tentatively, D is TRBD1 (5 bases). The CDR3 runs to 18 residues. Germline assignment: CDR1 LGHNA and CDR2 YSLEER. The germline V and J ends were trimmed by 0 bases and 1 base, with 18 bases remaining between them. For the CDR3, the DNA is TGCGCCAGCAGCCAAGACCCCCGGGGGGAGGAGAAGAACACTGAAGCTTTCTTT. It encodes CASSQDPRGEEKNTEAFF.

This chain links TRBV28 with TRBJ2-1; 11 bases line up with TRBD2. The CDR3 consists of 16 residues. Looked up from germline, CDR1 is MDHEN and CDR2 is SYDVKM. V lost 6 bases, J lost 1 base, and 5 bases stayed unmatched. CDR3 sequence reads: CASRGTSGPSYNEQFF. The CDR3 DNA reads TGTGCCAGCAGGGGGACTAGCGGTCCTTCCTACAATGAGCAGTTCTTC.

CDR3 protein: CAWKTSGTRNNEQFF. The CDR3 nucleotides read TGTGCCTGGAAGACCTCCGGGACTCGGAACAATGAGCAGTTCTTC. V gene TRBV30 combines with J gene TRBJ2-1; D possibly corresponds to TRBD2 (6 bases). Trimming took 4 bases from V and 5 from J, leaving 18 bases between them. The germline V gene encodes CDR1 GTSNPN and CDR2 SVGIG (reference sequence). The CDR3 loop spans 15 amino acids.

This chain links TRBV6-5 with TRBJ2-3, with D possibly TRBD1 on 5 matching bases. V was cut by 4 bases and J by 2 bases, with 16 bases left in between. CDR1 is MNHEY and CDR2 is SVGAGI in the germline V gene. The CDR3 has 16 residues. The CDR3 region is CASSLRSVTDTDTQYF. The CDR3 DNA reads TGTGCCAGCAGTTTACGGAGCGTGACAGACACAGATACGCAGTATTTT.

V and J are TRBV15 and TRBJ2-3; D is perhaps TRBD2 (5 bases). The germline CDR1 and CDR2 sequences are LNHNV and YYDKDF (reference sequence). This CDR3 spans 17 amino acids. Trimming pared 0 bases from V and 4 bases from J, leaving 17 bases between. The CDR3 here is CATSRDSGRADADTQYF. DNA for the CDR3: TGTGCCACCAGCAGAGATAGTGGGCGGGCAGACGCAGATACGCAGTATTTT.

This clone was detected a few times. The rearrangement joins TRBV15 to TRBJ1-1; D is unresolved. Between the trimmed V and J ends, which lost 1 base and 0 bases, there was a span of 0 bases. The CDR3 runs to 12 residues. Germline V CDR1 and CDR2: LNHNV, YYDKDF (reference sequence). The CDR3 loop reads CATSRVNTEAFF. For the CDR3, the DNA is TGTGCCACCAGCAGAGTGAACACTGAAGCTTTCTTT.

The gene calls are TRBV14 and TRBJ2-1, with 9 bases identical to TRBD1. V shed 4 bases, J shed 4 bases, and the junction held 5 bases outside the gene matches. CDR3 length: 15 amino acids. Germline V lookup: CDR1 SGHDN, CDR2 FVKESK. The CDR3 is CASSPRTGAYNEQFF. In nucleotides, the CDR3 is TGTGCCAGCAGCCCAAGGACAGGGGCATACAATGAGCAGTTCTTC.

The chain joins TRBV13 to TRBJ2-3; D call uncertain. The CDR3 sequence is 13 residues long. The V gene lost 5 bases and the J gene lost 6 bases, with 12 bases spanning the gap. CDR1 and CDR2 (germline): PRHDT, FYEKMQ (reference sequence). CDR3 protein: CASSDGVVDTQYF. CDR3 coding DNA: TGTGCCAGCAGCGATGGGGTGGTGGATACGCAGTATTTT.

J is TRBJ2-7 and V is TRBV6-6; a weak D match, TRBD2 (7 bases). Germline CDR1 MNHNY, CDR2 SVGAGI (reference sequence). This CDR3 is 15 amino acids long. The V end lost 6 bases, the J end lost 6 bases, and 21 bases lay between the germline ends. The CDR3 nucleotides read TGTGCCAGCAGCCATAGGGGGGGCGAAGGTTCCGAGCAGTACTTC. The encoded protein is CASSHRGGEGSEQYF.

A word on this clone: Additional DNA sequences in this sample encode the identical CDR3. This chain links TRBV11-2 with TRBJ2-2; no clear D gene. The V gene's germline CDR1 is SGHAT and CDR2 FQNNGV. The V gene lost 1 base and the J gene lost 4 bases, with 4 bases spanning the gap. The CDR3 spans 13 residues. CDR3 sequence: CASSLVVTGELFF. CDR3 DNA: TGTGCCAGCAGCTTAGTTGTCACCGGGGAGCTGTTTTTT.